This TCR beta chain appears in the sequencing data of a study of CXCR3-negative and CXCR3-positive naive CD8 T cells. General observations from the study: For naive cells, CXCR3-negative and CXCR3-positive subsets had similar TRBV-TRBJ usage; for memory cells, usage differed. Naive subsets expressed similar surface CD5; TRB CDR3 features served to infer TCR strength.

UMI-labeled 5' RACE TRB cDNA libraries were prepared from the cells. TCRdb processed the 5' RACE reads again and assigns one entry to each CDR3 protein, with no DNA. Here the sample table reports some 130,000 distinct CDR3 sequences. Concerning this clonotype itself: Its cognate antigen is unknown.

Per germline, CDR1 LNHNV and CDR2 YYDKDF (reference sequence). The CDR3 has 17 residues. This sequence joins TRBV15 and TRBJ2-3. The source material was naive CXCR3- CD8+ T cells from blood. Subset defined: CD45RO-CCR7+CD27+CD95- naive CD8+ T cells lacking CXCR3 (TNR3-). The clonotype was recovered from a human donor in good health. Some clones in this sample may be carry-over from other donors' samples. CDR3: CATSRDRLAGATDTQYF.